These T cell receptor beta chains were read from a single sample in a study of identical twins. MiXCR, run by TCRdb on the 5' RACE reads, gives a single entry per CDR3 protein. The profile shows about 240,000 distinct CDR3 sequences, more than 9.5% of them singletons. The same data also went into a second study, on yellow fever vaccine responses in identical twins.

Sequencing was done on a sample of memory (CD45RO+) T cells sorted from blood. Receptors were obtained from a woman between 18 and 30 years old in good health. CDR3s include the opening cysteine and the closing phenylalanine or tryptophan. Each record gives: J gene, D gene, clone size, V gene, CDR3 protein, CDR3 DNA. The D gene is left open where the match is weak. Where a row states a size, it is once, few, many or the class of an expanded clone; other rows omit it.

>TRBJ2-5|TRBD2|few|TRBV28
CASSSPWGGLETQYF
TGTGCCAGCAGTTCCCCCTGGGGAGGGCTAGAGACCCAGTACTTC
>TRBJ2-1|TRBD2|NA|TRBV28
CASRPVTSGELYNEQFF
TGTGCCAGCAGACCAGTCACTAGCGGCGAACTTTACAATGAGCAGTTCTTC
>TRBJ1-4|NA|many|TRBV28
CASSFPDRDKLFF
TGTGCCAGCAGTTTTCCTGACAGAGATAAACTGTTTTTT
>TRBJ2-5|NA|many|TRBV21-1
CASSKGREGLRETQYF
TGTGCCAGCAGCAAAGGGCGGGAGGGCCTGCGAGAGACCCAGTACTTC
>TRBJ2-7|NA|few|TRBV5-6
CASSLGVGWDEQYF
TGTGCCAGCAGCTTGGGGGTGGGCTGGGACGAGCAGTACTTC
>TRBJ2-3|TRBD2|few|TRBV14
CASSHLRTSGGPPDTQYF
TGTGCCAGCAGCCACCTGAGGACTAGCGGGGGGCCGCCAGATACGCAGTATTTT
>TRBJ2-4|NA|many|TRBV20-1
CSARRSTVKNIQYF
TGCAGTGCTAGACGCTCCACAGTAAAAAACATTCAGTACTTC
>TRBJ2-7|TRBD2|NA|TRBV28
CASSPGGASSYEQYF
TGTGCCAGCAGCCCGGGGGGGGCGAGCTCCTACGAGCAGTACTTC
>TRBJ2-2|NA|NA|TRBV4-1
CASSQGGAGNTGELFF
TGCGCCAGCAGCCAAGGGGGGGCTGGGAACACCGGGGAGCTGTTTTTT
>TRBJ2-1|NA|NA|TRBV6-2/TRBV6-3
CASIRAHRSYNEQFF
TGTGCCAGCATTCGGGCTCACCGCTCCTACAATGAGCAGTTCTTC
>TRBJ2-2|TRBD2|few|TRBV2
CASRGGGGSTGELFF
TGTGCCAGCCGGGGGGGAGGGGGGTCCACCGGGGAGCTGTTTTTT
>TRBJ2-1|NA|NA|TRBV5-1
CASSLGLPWGSYNEQFF
TGCGCCAGCAGCTTGGGGCTCCCCTGGGGCTCCTACAATGAGCAGTTCTTC
>TRBJ1-5|TRBD1|few|TRBV7-2
CASSSGGWASNQPQHF
TGTGCCAGCAGCTCAGGGGGCTGGGCGAGCAATCAGCCCCAGCATTTT
>TRBJ2-7|NA|few|TRBV2
CASSTTVYEQYF
TGTGCCAGCAGCACTACGGTCTACGAGCAGTACTTC
>TRBJ2-3|NA|NA|TRBV6-5
CASRFGSTGTDTQYF
TGTGCCAGCAGATTCGGGAGTACTGGCACAGATACGCAGTATTTT
>TRBJ2-6|NA|NA|TRBV5-6
CASSLVAGTGANVLTF
TGTGCCAGCAGCTTGGTGGCAGGGACTGGGGCCAACGTCCTGACTTTC
>TRBJ2-5|TRBD1|few|TRBV4-3
CASSRQGVQETQYF
TGCGCCAGCAGCCGACAGGGGGTTCAAGAGACCCAGTACTTC
>TRBJ2-3|TRBD1|many|TRBV7-9
CASSIRQGGTDTQYF
TGTGCCAGCAGCATCCGACAGGGGGGCACAGATACGCAGTATTTT
>TRBJ2-1|NA|few|TRBV7-9
CASSALAIRFF
TGTGCCAGCAGCGCTTTAGCAATCCGGTTCTTC
>TRBJ1-6|NA|few|TRBV6-1
CASYDGTARNSPLHF
TGTGCCAGCTATGACGGGACGGCGCGTAATTCACCCCTCCACTTT